A selection of T cell receptor beta chains follows, all from one sample in a study of CD8 T cells in ankylosing spondylitis. TCRdb processed the 5' RACE reads anew with MiXCR; each CDR3 protein has one entry. The data contain some 700,000 distinct CDR3 sequences, 19% of them singletons. The sequenced material came from blood, either unsorted or a sorted T cell fraction (not recorded which). Receptors originate from a male donor with ankylosing spondylitis. Each CDR3 is given with its conserved first and last residue. Each record gives: V gene, clone size, J gene, D gene, CDR3 DNA, CDR3 protein. A D gene is named only where the DNA matches it firmly. A row's size may be missing; if present it is once, few, many or a size class.

V gene: TRBV29-1
clone size: -
J gene: TRBJ1-1
D gene: -
CDR3 DNA: TGCAGCGTCCGATCCGACCCGAGCACTGAAGCTTTCTTT
CDR3 protein: CSVRSDPSTEAFF

V gene: TRBV4-2
clone size: few
J gene: TRBJ1-2
D gene: -
CDR3 DNA: TGTGCCAGCAATTTTGCCGAGGAAGGCTACACCTTC
CDR3 protein: CASNFAEEGYTF

V gene: TRBV29-1
clone size: -
J gene: TRBJ2-1
D gene: -
CDR3 DNA: TGCAGCGTTGGCGAGGGATATGGTGAGCAGTTCTTC
CDR3 protein: CSVGEGYGEQFF

V gene: TRBV28
clone size: -
J gene: TRBJ1-2
D gene: -
CDR3 DNA: TGCGCCAGCAGTTTATTGCAGGGCGGTGGCTACACCTTC
CDR3 protein: CASSLLQGGGYTF

V gene: TRBV5-1
clone size: -
J gene: TRBJ1-1
D gene: TRBD1
CDR3 DNA: TGCGCCAGCAGCTTGGTACAGGGGGCGAACACTGAAGCTTTCTTT
CDR3 protein: CASSLVQGANTEAFF

V gene: TRBV20-1
clone size: few
J gene: TRBJ2-1
D gene: TRBD2
CDR3 DNA: TGCAGTGCTAGTGGAGCGGGAGAGAGATTTTACAATGAGCAGTTCTTC
CDR3 protein: CSASGAGERFYNEQFF

V gene: TRBV4-3
clone size: many
J gene: TRBJ1-4
D gene: TRBD1
CDR3 DNA: TGCGCCAGCAGCCAAGATAGGCAGGGGGAGATGGGTACTAATGAAAAACTGTTTTTT
CDR3 protein: CASSQDRQGEMGTNEKLFF

V gene: TRBV7-9
clone size: -
J gene: TRBJ2-1
D gene: -
CDR3 DNA: TGTGCCAGCAGCTTAGGTGCGCCGGCTTTATCCTACAATGAGCAGTTCTTC
CDR3 protein: CASSLGAPALSYNEQFF

V gene: TRBV12-3/TRBV12-4
clone size: -
J gene: TRBJ2-1
D gene: -
CDR3 DNA: TGTGCCAGCCATACGGCGTGGGGGGCCTACAATGAGCAGTTCTTC
CDR3 protein: CASHTAWGAYNEQFF

V gene: TRBV7-2
clone size: -
J gene: TRBJ1-1
D gene: -
CDR3 DNA: TGTGCCAGCAGCTCCCTCCGGATGAACACTGAAGCTTTCTTT
CDR3 protein: CASSSLRMNTEAFF

V gene: TRBV4-1
clone size: -
J gene: TRBJ2-1
D gene: TRBD2
CDR3 DNA: TGCGCCAGCAGCCACACTACTAGCGGGGGGTACAATGAGCAGTTCTTC
CDR3 protein: CASSHTTSGGYNEQFF

V gene: TRBV5-1
clone size: few
J gene: TRBJ2-7
D gene: -
CDR3 DNA: TGCGCCAGCAGCTTGGGGCTGTCGACCGACGAGCAGTACTTC
CDR3 protein: CASSLGLSTDEQYF

V gene: TRBV5-1
clone size: -
J gene: TRBJ1-1
D gene: -
CDR3 DNA: TGCGCCGGCAGCGAACTGAACACTGAAGCTTTCTTT
CDR3 protein: CAGSELNTEAFF

V gene: TRBV4-1
clone size: few
J gene: TRBJ1-2
D gene: TRBD1
CDR3 DNA: TGCGCCACCCGCGGGACAGGGGCCGGTAACTATGGCTACACCTTC
CDR3 protein: CATRGTGAGNYGYTF

V gene: TRBV28
clone size: -
J gene: TRBJ1-1
D gene: -
CDR3 DNA: TGTGCCAGCAGTTTGAACAGGGAGGTCCCTAACACTGAAGCTTTCTTT
CDR3 protein: CASSLNREVPNTEAFF